The clone carrying this TCR beta chain was seen a few times. What it binds is unknown. From blood, roughly 220-550 ng of genomic DNA served as TRB template. This CDR3 spans 15 amino acids. The germline CDR1 and CDR2 sequences are KGHSH and LQKENI. V was clipped by 2 bases and J by 6 bases, with 14 bases between them. TRB rearrangements were amplified by multiplex PCR with BIOMED2 TRB-A/B primers. TCRdb analysed the multiplex PCR reads with MiXCR anew, one entry per CDR3 protein. The top ten hold roughly 1.2% of the sample, which has about 15,000 distinct CDR3 sequences, 25% to 35% seen once. The data were obtained in a study of T and B cells in COVID-19 patients. Study outcomes and limitations: Patients with COVID-19 reportedly showed strongly skewed T cell receptor beta variable and joining gene usage.

This chain uses TRBV18 with TRBJ1-5; D gene ambiguous. This receptor was taken from a human donor who had recovered from COVID-19. The sequencing input was blood. CDR3 DNA: TGTGCCAGCTCACCAGAAGGCCTAGCGGTTCAGCCCCAGCATTTT. The encoded protein is CASSPEGLAVQPQHF.